The sequence of this T cell receptor beta chain was determined in a study of blood T cell repertoires in COVID-19 (dated by TCRdb to the early 2020s). For the wider study: Collaborator samples came from the United States, Italy and Spain and covered acute and convalescent phases of COVID-19. Deeply sampled blood TCRbeta repertoires from subjects exposed to, actively infected with, or recovered from COVID-19 were included in the dataset. Where available, HLA class I and class II types were taken from metadata supplied by the sample provider and were not determined by assay-based typing. Samples were obtained from the ongoing ImmuneRACE study (first 160 participants) and from 1,254 subjects provided by 6 global collaborators. The prospective study material was composed of cDNA or gDNA derived from T cells, B-cell-depleted T cells, or PBMCs. The repertoires were made available in a free public database intended to serve as a resource for research on the immune response to SARS-CoV-2. Nearly every sample came with metadata listing a de-identified subject ID, COVID-19 status, age in years and sex. Overall study outcomes, separate from this receptor: The quantity of clinical and demographic metadata differed by source and by participant and was supplied without curation.

The immunoSEQ Assay, a bias-controlled multiplex PCR, was used to amplify TCRbeta CDR3 regions from genomic DNA. From the authors' description of their analysis: The number of nucleated cells in each sample was estimated by amplification of reference gene primers within the assay. Sequence reads were collapsed and filtered to measure the absolute abundance of every unique TCRbeta CDR3 rearrangement. For each sample, productive Simpson clonality was calculated as the square root of Simpson's diversity index over productive rearrangements. Sourced from immuneACCESS, this table was stored by TCRdb with only in-frame sequences that have V and J called. A share of the clones is absent; for the studies checked, an unresolved V gene accounts for under half, and the remainder has no known explanation. V, J and clone size reflect that table, while D and trimming were determined from the DNA. The sample contains more than 300,000 clones, 90% of them found a single time. The top ten clonotypes cover almost 4% of the sample.

The CDR3, from cysteine to phenylalanine, totals 16 residues. The DNA shown is the 48-base CDR3, in frame from base 1. Ends trimmed: V by 0 bases, J by 6 bases; bases unmatched to a gene: 10. Taken from the germline V gene (reference sequence), the CDR1 and CDR2 loops are LGHDT and YNNKEL. Concerning this clone: Its antigen is not yet known. Base-call qualities are not available, and no considerably larger clone is one nucleotide away.

Enrolling through a virtual design, the prospective study's participants ranged in age from roughly 18 to 95 years and lived across about two dozen United States geographic areas. In the prospective study, participants were assigned to cohorts based on the clinical history participants reported in a screening survey and a study questionnaire. Exposed participants were defined as having been in contact with someone with a PCR-confirmed or clinician-diagnosed COVID-19 case within 2 weeks of study entry. Mobile phlebotomists in the prospective study collected whole blood, serum and a nasopharyngeal or oropharyngeal swab from every participant. Participants in the prospective study had the option to provide additional blood draws and questionnaires over a roughly 2-month period. Before DNA extraction, prospective study blood samples were shipped either frozen or at room temperature.

Specimen: PBMCs or T cells enriched from blood (not recorded which). This receptor chain uses TRBV3-1 (or the pseudogene TRBV3-2) and TRBJ1-2, and 7 junction bases match TRBD1. This TCR came from a woman younger than 45 who had been exposed to COVID-19. For the CDR3, the sequence is CASSQDNRDRVHGYTF. The sequence in DNA is TGTGCCAGCAGCCAAGATAATCGGGACAGAGTCCATGGCTACACCTTC.